These 32 T cell receptor beta chains were all obtained from the same sample, sequenced in a study of blood T cell repertoires in COVID-19. Here immunoSEQ multiplex PCR was the method, and the copy in TCRdb shows in-frame clones only, minus some. This sample has 300,000 to 400,000 clones, with approximately 89% found just once. Input material: peripheral blood. Receptor source: a woman between 18 and 29 years old who had recovered from COVID-19.

This clone was counted only a few times. The rearrangement uses TRBV7-9 and TRBJ1-6, with 8 nucleotides matching TRBD1. Germline V lookup: CDR1 SEHNR, CDR2 FQNEAQ (reference sequence). The CDR3 runs 15 residues. V shed 2 bases and J 11 bases; nucleotides not matched to a gene: 8. The CDR3 region is CASSLSGQGIAPLHF. The CDR3 nucleotides are TGTGCCAGCAGCTTATCCGGACAGGGTATCGCACCCCTCCACTTT.

The rearrangement joins TRBV11-3 to TRBJ2-3; 9 bases are shared with TRBD1. Germline-derived CDR1 and CDR2 are SGHNT and YENEEA. The CDR3 runs 19 residues. Unmatched junction bases numbered 17, after V lost 5 bases and J lost 2 bases. This CDR3 is CASSTHLRDRDINTDTQYF. The CDR3 nucleotides read TGTGCCAGCAGCACTCACCTCCGGGACAGGGATATCAACACAGATACGCAGTATTTT.

The chain is built from TRBV7-9 and TRBJ1-4; 9 positions agree with TRBD1. Germline CDR1 SEHNR, CDR2 FQNEAQ (reference sequence). The CDR3 has 16 amino acids. The J segment lost 4 bases and the V segment lost 1 base, leaving 4 bases of the junction unmatched. DNA for the CDR3: TGTGCCAGCAGCTTAGACAGGGGGCGCGGTAATGAAAAACTGTTTTTT. Its protein is CASSLDRGRGNEKLFF.

The V gene is TRBV7-8, the J gene TRBJ1-2; D ambiguous. CDR1 is SGHVS, CDR2 FQNEAQ, per germline. Trimming removed 1 base from V and 7 bases from J, with 7 bases in between. The CDR3 covers 12 residues. The CDR3 DNA follows: TGTGCCAGCAGCTTAGGTCAGATTGGCTACACCTTC. It specifies CASSLGQIGYTF.

The V gene is TRBV19, the J gene TRBJ1-3; D gene ambiguous. Germline V gene lookup returns CDR1 LNHDA and CDR2 SQIVND (reference sequence). This CDR3 is built from 13 residues. The V end was cut by 4 bases, the J end by 1 base, with 5 bases between. CDR3 residues: CASSSLSGNTIYF. CDR3 bases: TGTGCCAGTAGTAGTCTGTCTGGAAACACCATATATTTT.

The genes are TRBV19 and TRBJ2-1, with 11 positions matching TRBD2. This CDR3 spans 15 amino acids. Germline values: CDR1 LNHDA, CDR2 SQIVND (reference sequence). Unmatched junction bases numbered 7, after V lost 5 bases and J lost 7 bases. This chain's CDR3 is CASSPSGRYRNEQFF. The CDR3 nucleotides are TGTGCCAGTAGTCCTAGCGGGAGGTATCGGAATGAGCAGTTCTTC.

The chain links TRBV6-1 to TRBJ2-7; TRBD2 agrees at 8 bases. The trim removed 4 bases at V and 4 bases at J, leaving 15 bases unmatched. The CDR3 contains 17 residues. Germline V gene lookup returns CDR1 MNHNS and CDR2 SASEGT. CDR3 amino acids: CASSGRGSWSGGYEQYV. CDR3 DNA sequence: TGTGCCAGCAGTGGCCGGGGTTCCTGGAGCGGGGGATACGAGCAGTACGTC.

The count of this clone is one. In DNA form, the CDR3 reads TGTGCCAGCAGCCAAGAAAAGAAAACCAAAGCGGGAGCGGTCGGCGAGCAGTACGTC. The encoded protein is CASSQEKKTKAGAVGEQYV. This chain uses TRBV3-1 (or the pseudogene TRBV3-2) with TRBJ2-7; TRBD2 agrees at 8 bases. This CDR3 has 19 amino acids. The germline V gene has CDR1 LGHDT and CDR2 YNNKEL (reference sequence). V was clipped by 0 bases and J by 6 bases; unmatched bases: 19.

The V and J genes are TRBV5-8 and TRBJ2-4; the D gene is possibly TRBD2 (6 bases). The germline gives CDR1 SGHTS, CDR2 YDEGEE. There are 13 residues in the CDR3. Trimming pared 6 bases from V and 1 base from J, leaving 8 bases between. This chain's CDR3 is CASIAVAKNIQYF. The CDR3 DNA reads as TGTGCCAGCATAGCGGTGGCCAAAAACATTCAGTACTTC.

This chain connects TRBV7-9 to TRBJ1-5; D call uncertain. Trimming took off 2 bases at V and 1 base at J, with 12 bases between the two ends. The CDR3 is made up of 16 amino acids. Germline lookup yields CDR1 SEHNR and CDR2 FQNEAQ (reference sequence). CDR3 nucleotides: TGTGCCAGCAGCTTACGGTCCGGAGACAGCAATCAGCCCCAGCATTTT. Its translation: CASSLRSGDSNQPQHF.

The CDR3 reads CASSLRQGAGTEAFF. The CDR3 DNA follows: TGTGCCAGCAGCTTAAGACAGGGGGCCGGCACTGAAGCTTTCTTT. The chain has TRBV7-2 and TRBJ1-1; 10 positions match TRBD1. CDR3 length: 15 residues. V gave up 2 bases and J gave up 4 bases; unmatched junction bases: 4. Germline V gene data show CDR1 as SGHTA and CDR2 as FQGNSA.

J is TRBJ1-2 and V is TRBV6-1; unclear D gene. The CDR3 is 13 amino acids. From germline, CDR1 is MNHNS and CDR2 SASEGT. V lost 1 base to trimming and J lost 6 bases, with 9 bases between them. As DNA, the CDR3 is TGTGCCAGCAGTGAAGTTAGAACAGATGGCTACACCTTC. The encoded protein is CASSEVRTDGYTF.

The chain joins TRBV6-6 to TRBJ1-1; TRBD1 agrees at 7 bases. V dropped 4 bases and J dropped 1; count of bases not matched to a gene: 9. The CDR3 has 16 amino acids. Germline-derived CDR1 and CDR2 are MNHNY and SVGAGI (reference sequence). CDR3 residues: CASSSEGHRGNTEAFF. CDR3 nucleotides: TGTGCCAGCAGTTCAGAGGGCCACAGGGGGAACACTGAAGCTTTCTTT.

The CDR3 is CASSYRTVDTDTQYF. CDR3 bases: TGTGCCAGCAGTTACCGGACAGTGGACACAGATACGCAGTATTTT. The gene calls are TRBV6-5 and TRBJ2-3; TRBD1 is a possible D gene (6 bases). V shed 2 bases and J shed 2 bases, with 11 bases lying between them. The CDR3 extends over 15 amino acids. Germline V gene lookup returns CDR1 MNHEY and CDR2 SVGAGI.

Only a few counts were recorded for this clone. J is TRBJ1-5 and V is TRBV24-1; the D gene is possibly TRBD1 (5 bases). The CDR3 sequence is 15 residues long. Trimming cost V 5 bases and J 4 bases, with 14 bases left between them. CDR1 KGHDR and CDR2 SFDVKD come from the germline V gene. The CDR3 spells CATSAGRSGNQPQHF. The CDR3 DNA reads as TGTGCCACCAGTGCCGGTAGGTCAGGGAATCAGCCCCAGCATTTT.

A single count supports this clone. The chain has TRBV2 and TRBJ2-1; D possibly corresponds to TRBD1 (6 bases). CDR3 length: 15 amino acids. Trimming pared 3 bases from V and 4 bases from J, leaving 13 bases between. CDR1 SNHLY and CDR2 FYNNEI come from the germline V gene. CDR3 sequence: CASSEGRGPYNEQFF. The CDR3 coding sequence is TGTGCCAGCAGTGAGGGCAGGGGACCTTACAATGAGCAGTTCTTC.

CDR3 amino acids: CASSQPTSGLYNEQFF. The CDR3 nucleotides read TGTGCCAGCAGCCAACCTACTAGCGGACTCTACAATGAGCAGTTCTTC. The V gene is TRBV3-1 (or the pseudogene TRBV3-2), the J gene TRBJ2-1, with 8 bases matching TRBD2. The CDR3 totals 16 residues. The V segment lost 2 bases and the J segment 3 bases; nucleotides outside the gene matches: 6. Per the germline V gene, CDR1 is LGHDT and CDR2 is YNNKEL (reference sequence).

The V and J genes are TRBV10-2 and TRBJ2-5; D is unclear. CDR1 and CDR2 from the germline V gene are WSHSY and SAAADI. The V end lost 2 bases, the J end lost 5 bases, and 9 bases lay between the germline ends. CDR3 length equals 13 residues. The CDR3 spells CASSEVGWETQYF. In DNA form, the CDR3 reads TGCGCCAGCAGTGAGGTCGGGTGGGAGACCCAGTACTTC.

The chain combines TRBV7-2 with TRBJ1-1; D might be TRBD1 (5 bases). CDR1 is SGHTA, CDR2 FQGNSA, per germline. Deletions cut 4 bases from V and 0 bases from J, with 9 bases between. The CDR3 runs to 14 residues. This CDR3 is CASSYRTLNTEAFF. CDR3 in DNA: TGTGCCAGCAGCTACAGGACCTTGAACACTGAAGCTTTCTTT.

V and J are TRBV29-1 and TRBJ1-1; the D gene is possibly TRBD1 (5 bases). V gave up 4 bases and J gave up 7 bases, with 13 bases separating them. This CDR3 comprises 12 residues. Germline lookup yields CDR1 SQVTM and CDR2 ANQGSEA. CDR3 sequence reads: CSVGGGISEAFF. The CDR3 nucleotides are TGCAGCGTTGGTGGGGGGATCAGTGAAGCTTTCTTT.

The chain links TRBV5-6 to TRBJ2-1; weak D call: TRBD1 (6 bases). V was clipped by 1 base and J by 4 bases, with 18 bases between them. Germline assignment: CDR1 SGHDT and CDR2 YYEEEE. This CDR3 is built from 17 residues. The CDR3 region has the DNA TGTGCCAGCAGCTTGCTTTCAGCCGGGACATCTTACAATGAGCAGTTCTTC. Residues: CASSLLSAGTSYNEQFF.

The rearrangement uses TRBV6-2 or TRBV6-3 and TRBJ2-3; 10 nucleotides align to TRBD2. The CDR3 has 16 residues. V lost 5 bases and J lost 2; bases outside the gene matches: 7. The germline CDR1 and CDR2 sequences are MNHEY and SVGEGT. In DNA form, the CDR3 reads TGTGCCAGCAGTGTCTGGACTAGCGGATACACAGATACGCAGTATTTT. It encodes CASSVWTSGYTDTQYF.

The CDR3 DNA sequence: TGTGCCAGCAGCTTAGCCCCTGCTTCCGGGCAGTTCTTC. Translating gives CASSLAPASGQFF. The V gene is TRBV7-8, the J gene TRBJ2-1; D call uncertain. This CDR3 comprises 13 residues. Germline V gives CDR1 SGHVS, CDR2 FQNEAQ. Trimming left V 0 bases short and J 12 bases short, with 12 bases between. Based on the CDR3 plus reference TRBV7-8 and TRBJ2-1, the full variable domain is GAGVSQSPRYKVAKRGQDVALRCDPISGHVSLFWYQQALGQGPEFLTYFQNEAQLDKSGLPSDRFFAERPEGSVSTLKIQRTQQEDSAVYLCASSLAPASGQFFGPGTRLTVL.

J is TRBJ2-1 and V is TRBV7-9, with a weak D call TRBD2 (6 bases). The CDR3 is 14 amino acids. Germline CDR1 and CDR2: SEHNR and FQNEAQ (reference sequence). Trimming stripped 1 base from V and 6 bases from J, with 10 bases between. Written as DNA, the CDR3 is TGTGCCAGCAGCTTAGTGGAGGGTGGCAATGAGCAGTTCTTC. Translated, it gives CASSLVEGGNEQFF.

V usage is TRBV7-2 and J usage is TRBJ1-6, with D maybe TRBD1 (5 bases). Trimming shortened V by 5 bases and J by 0 bases, and 14 bases separated the two germline ends. Germline lookup yields CDR1 SGHTA and CDR2 FQGNSA. The CDR3 runs 17 residues. The CDR3 here is CASSMTQGGSYNSPLHF. DNA for the CDR3: TGTGCCAGCAGCATGACCCAGGGAGGCTCCTATAATTCACCCCTCCACTTT.

This chain connects TRBV5-5 to TRBJ2-3; D may be TRBD2 (5 bases). The CDR3 runs to 16 residues. V shed 1 base and J shed 0 bases, with 12 bases lying between them. The germline V gene has CDR1 SGHKS and CDR2 YYEKEE (reference sequence). Here the CDR3 reads CASSLILAASTDTQYF. In nucleotides, the CDR3 is TGTGCCAGCAGCTTGATTCTAGCAGCTAGCACAGATACGCAGTATTTT.

V gene TRBV5-1 combines with J gene TRBJ1-2; TRBD1 agrees at 7 bases. The CDR3 has 18 amino acids. Trimming at V came to 4 bases and at J to 3 bases, leaving 18 bases not matched to a gene. The V gene's germline CDR1 is SGHRS and CDR2 YFSETQ. The CDR3 spells CASSQPPGQPMSYYGYTF. As DNA, the CDR3 is TGCGCCAGCAGCCAACCACCGGGACAGCCCATGAGTTACTATGGCTACACCTTC.

The chain carries TRBV7-9 and TRBJ2-4, with TRBD1 identical over 9 bases. The CDR3 length is 13 residues. Germline loops: CDR1 SEHNR, CDR2 FQNEAQ (reference sequence). V was pared by 5 bases and J by 9 bases, with 5 bases of the junction left unmatched. The CDR3 region is CASSHTDRGIQYF. CDR3 sequence (DNA): TGTGCCAGCAGCCATACGGACAGGGGCATTCAGTACTTC.

This clone has just one count. The V call is TRBV29-1, the J call TRBJ2-1; 14 bases match TRBD2. The J segment lost 7 bases and the V segment lost 4 bases, leaving 6 bases of the junction unmatched. The germline V gene encodes CDR1 SQVTM and CDR2 ANQGSEA. This CDR3 region has 15 residues. CDR3 in amino acids: CSVAGTSGSLNEQFF. The CDR3 DNA reads TGCAGCGTTGCCGGGACTAGCGGGAGCTTAAATGAGCAGTTCTTC.

This chain joins TRBV20-1 and TRBJ2-1, with 12 bases fitting TRBD2. Germline trimming cut 3 bases from V and 6 bases from J; bases unmatched to any gene: 3. There are 14 residues in the CDR3. The germline gives CDR1 DFQATT, CDR2 SNEGSKA (reference sequence). The CDR3 sequence: CSASQLAGGNEQFF. The CDR3 bases are TGCAGTGCTAGTCAACTAGCGGGAGGCAATGAGCAGTTCTTC.

This chain joins TRBV14 and TRBJ2-5, with 7 bases matching TRBD1. The germline V gene encodes CDR1 SGHDN and CDR2 FVKESK. Germline trimming cut 4 bases from V and 1 base from J; bases unmatched to any gene: 9. This CDR3 region has 16 residues. The CDR3 region is CASSRTRTGGQETQYF. CDR3 in DNA: TGTGCCAGCAGCCGGACCCGGACAGGCGGCCAAGAGACCCAGTACTTC.

The count of this clone is one. The genes are TRBV19 and TRBJ1-1; unclear D gene. Germline V gives CDR1 LNHDA, CDR2 SQIVND (reference sequence). The CDR3 spans 13 residues. Trimming pared 7 bases from V and 3 bases from J, leaving 12 bases between. The CDR3 DNA is TGTGCCAGTACGATCACAGTGGACACTGAAGCTTTCTTT. This gives the protein CASTITVDTEAFF.